Listed here are 32 T cell receptor beta chains from one sample, sequenced in a study of cytomegalovirus exposure and HLA in healthy donors. The PCR employed 60 Vbeta primers together with 13 Jbeta primers. Libraries were prepared by immunoSEQ multiplex PCR; TCRdb keeps only in-frame clonotypes and omits some of them. The table includes roughly 180,000 clones, 84% detected once. Material for sequencing was PBMCs. The origin of the receptors is a girl between 10 and 17 years old in good health and CMV-seropositive.

The sample holds a few counts of this clone. The V call is TRBV7-8, the J call TRBJ2-7; 7 positions agree with TRBD1. Per the germline V gene, CDR1 is SGHVS and CDR2 is FQNEAQ. This CDR3 has 14 residues. After removal of 5 bases from V and 4 bases from J, the junction contained 8 bases not matched to a gene. In DNA, the CDR3 is TGTGCCAGCAGCCGGACAGGCGATCTTTACGAGCAGTACTTC. Amino acid sequence: CASSRTGDLYEQYF.

The gene calls are TRBV10-3 and TRBJ2-7; tentatively, D is TRBD2 (6 bases). Germline V gives CDR1 ENHRY, CDR2 SYGVKD. V was pared by 2 bases and J by 3 bases, with 11 bases between. This CDR3 spans 14 amino acids. The CDR3 DNA follows: TGTGCCATCAGTGAGGACGGGAGAGTCTACGAGCAGTACTTC. Its protein product is CAISEDGRVYEQYF.

The chain is built from TRBV6-5 and TRBJ1-2; no clear D gene. V shed 4 bases and J shed 8 bases, with 17 bases lying between them. The CDR3 is 14 residues long. CDR1 and CDR2 (germline): MNHEY, SVGAGI. The CDR3 is CASSSSPTTPGYTF. CDR3 bases: TGTGCCAGCAGTTCATCGCCAACCACTCCCGGCTACACCTTC.

The chain has TRBV7-6 and TRBJ2-5, with 9 bases lining up with TRBD1. CDR3 length: 19 residues. V shed 1 base and J 3 bases; nucleotides not matched to a gene: 15. CDR1 SGHVS and CDR2 FNYEAQ come from the germline V gene. The CDR3 bases are TGTGCCAGCAGCTTAGGGGGTCCGGGACAGGGTTTCCGAAAAGAGACCCAGTACTTC. Translation: CASSLGGPGQGFRKETQYF.

V gene TRBV4-1 combines with J gene TRBJ2-7; TRBD2 aligns across 11 bases. J gave up 4 bases and V 4 bases, and 6 bases lay outside the gene matches. Germline V gene data show CDR1 as MGHRA and CDR2 as YSYEKL. This CDR3 is built from 15 residues. The CDR3 nucleotides read TGCGCCAGCAGCCTGGGGACTAGCGGTATGTACGAGCAGTACTTC. Translated, it gives CASSLGTSGMYEQYF.

V gene TRBV15 combines with J gene TRBJ2-3; TRBD1 agrees at 12 bases. Germline-derived CDR1 and CDR2 are LNHNV and YYDKDF (reference sequence). V was clipped by 3 bases and J by 5 bases; unmatched bases: 6. The CDR3 is made up of 16 amino acids. The CDR3 coding sequence is TGTGCCACCAGCAGTAACCGGGACAGGGGGCTAGATACGCAGTATTTT. Translation gives CATSSNRDRGLDTQYF.

The chain carries TRBV6-1 and TRBJ1-2; 9 bases are shared with TRBD1. CDR1 is MNHNS, CDR2 SASEGT, per germline. With V trimmed by 4 bases and J by 1 base, 10 bases remained unmatched. The CDR3 loop spans 17 amino acids. CDR3 protein: CASSVRDRAFFNYGYTF. For the CDR3, the DNA is TGTGCCAGCAGTGTCCGGGACAGGGCTTTCTTTAACTATGGCTACACCTTC.

V and J are TRBV5-1 and TRBJ2-1; 12 nucleotides match TRBD2. With 3 bases clipped from V and 0 bases from J, the junction kept 13 bases outside the gene matches. This CDR3 contains 20 residues. The V gene's germline CDR1 is SGHRS and CDR2 YFSETQ. The CDR3 spells CASSSSPTSGGRSSYNEQFF. DNA of the CDR3: TGCGCCAGCAGCTCCTCCCCGACTAGCGGGGGCAGGAGCTCCTACAATGAGCAGTTCTTC.

This chain connects TRBV7-9 to TRBJ1-1; TRBD1 matches at 8 bases. Germline V gene data show CDR1 as SEHNR and CDR2 as FQNEAQ (reference sequence). Germline trimming cut 5 bases from V and 5 bases from J; bases unmatched to any gene: 7. The CDR3 is 14 amino acids. The CDR3 DNA sequence: TGTGCCAGCAGCCCCGGACAGGGAGGAACTGAAGCTTTCTTT. This sequence encodes CASSPGQGGTEAFF.

The chain combines TRBV27 with TRBJ1-2; weak D call: TRBD1 (6 bases). From germline, CDR1 is MNHEY and CDR2 SMNVEV (reference sequence). The CDR3 spans 17 residues. Trimming removed 3 bases from V and 4 bases from J, with 21 bases in between. DNA for the CDR3: TGTGCCAGCAGTTTCTGGGCCCGCTCTGACAGGCTCTATGGCTACACCTTC. Translation: CASSFWARSDRLYGYTF.

This chain connects TRBV21-1 to TRBJ2-2; the table's D gene call, TRBD2, was not cross checked with the DNA. TRBV21-1 corresponds to a pseudogene. The length of the CDR3 is 16 residues. CDR3 nucleotide sequence: TGTGCCAGCAGCCTGACTAGCGGGGGATCGACCGGGGAGCTGTTTTTT. Protein sequence: CASSLTSGGSTGELFF.

This clone was recorded only once. The chain combines TRBV21-1 with TRBJ1-6; TRBD1 reflects the table's D call only, with no check against the DNA. TRBV21-1 is classified as a pseudogene. The length of the CDR3 is 19 residues. The CDR3 DNA sequence: TGTGCCAGCAGCAAAGAAGGCAGGGGGATTAAGTTTACCAATTCACCCCTCCACTTT. It translates to CASSKEGRGIKFTNSPLHF.

This clone was counted between two and nine times. This chain joins TRBV5-4 and TRBJ2-7; the D gene is possibly TRBD1 (7 bases). From germline, CDR1 is SGHNT and CDR2 YYREEE (reference sequence). Trimming took off 6 bases at V and 3 bases at J, with 16 bases between the two ends. The CDR3 spans 14 residues. In DNA form, the CDR3 reads TGTGCCAGCAAGCATGCAGGGGGAGGCTACGAGCAGTACTTC. It yields the protein CASKHAGGGYEQYF.

The chain couples TRBV2 to TRBJ1-6; no reliable D call. Germline V gene data show CDR1 as SNHLY and CDR2 as FYNNEI. V lost 9 bases and J 7 bases, leaving 13 bases between the germline ends. The CDR3 covers 13 residues. The CDR3 coding sequence is TGTGCCAGGACGGTGGGGAGGAATTCACCCCTCCACTTT. This codes for CARTVGRNSPLHF.

The chain employs TRBV13 and TRBJ1-1, with 7 bases lining up with TRBD1. Per the germline V gene, CDR1 is PRHDT and CDR2 is FYEKMQ (reference sequence). The CDR3 contains 12 residues. J lost 12 bases, V lost 5 bases, and 9 bases had no gene match. The chain's CDR3 is CASSARGSRTFF. CDR3 sequence (DNA): TGTGCCAGCAGCGCCAGGGGGAGTAGAACTTTCTTT.

This clone was seen a single time. This chain uses TRBV19 with TRBJ1-1; D is possibly TRBD1 (5 bases). The V end was cut by 2 bases, the J end by 10 bases, with 20 bases between. There are 15 residues in the CDR3. Looked up from germline, CDR1 is LNHDA and CDR2 is SQIVND (reference sequence). The CDR3 DNA reads as TGTGCCAGTAGTATATACCCCGTGGTCGGGGGACTAGCTTTCTTT. This gives the protein CASSIYPVVGGLAFF.

This clone was seen only once. Distinct nucleotide sequences in the sample also encode this CDR3. The chain uses TRBV6-1 and TRBJ2-7; 14 bases are a match to TRBD2. Per germline, CDR1 MNHNS and CDR2 SASEGT. CDR3 length equals 15 residues. Unmatched junction bases numbered 2, after V lost 3 bases and J lost 4 bases. Here the CDR3 reads CASSEGLAGVYEQYF. The DNA for the CDR3 is TGTGCCAGCAGTGAGGGACTAGCGGGGGTTTACGAGCAGTACTTC.

The rearrangement joins TRBV5-1 to TRBJ2-1; 7 bases are shared with TRBD1. J lost 3 bases, V lost 0 bases, and 15 bases had no gene match. Germline V lookup: CDR1 SGHRS, CDR2 YFSETQ. CDR3 size: 19 residues. DNA of the CDR3: TGCGCCAGCAGCTTGGGCCTTGACAGGGATCCAATTTACTACAATGAGCAGTTCTTC. It is translated as CASSLGLDRDPIYYNEQFF.

This chain connects TRBV7-3 to TRBJ2-1; a possible D gene is TRBD1 (6 bases). V was pared by 5 bases and J by 0 bases, with 14 bases between. CDR3 size: 16 residues. Per germline, CDR1 SGHTA and CDR2 FQGTGA. The CDR3 DNA is TGTGCCAGCAGCCCAGGACAGCTCCTCTCCTACAATGAGCAGTTCTTC. Translation gives CASSPGQLLSYNEQFF. The full variable domain, in which reference TRBV7-3 and TRBJ2-1 provide the parts outside the CDR3, is GAGVSQTPSNKVTEKGKYVELRCDPISGHTALYWYRQSLGQGPEFLIYFQGTGAADDSGLPNDRFFAVRPEGSVSTLKIQRTERGDSAVYLCASSPGQLLSYNEQFFGPGTRLTVL.

This chain joins TRBV18 and TRBJ2-7, with D perhaps TRBD2 (5 bases). This CDR3 contains 15 residues. V lost 0 bases and J 6 bases, leaving 15 bases between the germline ends. The germline CDR1 and CDR2 sequences are KGHSH and LQKENI. The CDR3 protein is CASSPPGSGWGEQYF. The CDR3 DNA reads as TGTGCCAGCTCACCACCGGGTTCGGGATGGGGCGAGCAGTACTTC.

The chain recombines TRBV4-1 with TRBJ1-1; D is uncertain. The CDR3 has 14 amino acids. V lost 7 bases and J lost 6, with 18 bases in between. Germline V lookup: CDR1 MGHRA, CDR2 YSYEKL. CDR3 residues: CASNPLWSSAEAFF. CDR3 DNA: TGCGCCAGCAACCCGCTTTGGTCCAGCGCTGAAGCTTTCTTT.

This clone was detected once. The chain employs TRBV7-2 and TRBJ2-3; 9 nucleotides match TRBD2. V dropped 2 bases and J dropped 2; count of bases not matched to a gene: 5. CDR1 and CDR2 (germline): SGHTA, FQGNSA. CDR3 length equals 16 residues. The CDR3 nucleotides read TGTGCCAGCAGCTTACGCCTAGCGGGGCCCACAGATACGCAGTATTTT. It encodes CASSLRLAGPTDTQYF.

This clone was recorded once. The CDR3 reads CASSPTSGGTTGELFF. The CDR3 DNA sequence: TGTGCCAGCAGCCCGACTAGCGGGGGAACCACCGGGGAGCTGTTTTTT. The chain employs TRBV7-3 and TRBJ2-2; 12 bases are a match to TRBD2. J was trimmed by 4 bases and V by 5 bases; bases with no gene match: 5. Germline V gene data show CDR1 as SGHTA and CDR2 as FQGTGA. The CDR3 runs to 16 residues.

The V call is TRBV19, the J call TRBJ1-4; a weak D match, TRBD1 (6 bases). V lost 3 bases and J lost 7, with 12 bases in between. The CDR3 spans 14 residues. Germline lookup yields CDR1 LNHDA and CDR2 SQIVND (reference sequence). The CDR3 DNA reads as TGTGCCAGTAGTATTGGGGGGGGCCCTGAAAAACTGTTTTTT. It translates to CASSIGGGPEKLFF.

The chain joins TRBV4-1 to TRBJ2-1; the match to TRBD2 covers 8 bases. After removal of 4 bases from V and 8 bases from J, the junction contained 13 bases not matched to a gene. The CDR3 runs 16 residues. CDR1 and CDR2 (germline): MGHRA, YSYEKL. CDR3 in amino acids: CASSPGLADVGHEQFF. For the CDR3, the DNA is TGCGCCAGCAGCCCTGGACTAGCTGACGTTGGGCATGAGCAGTTCTTC.

The rearrangement joins TRBV19 to TRBJ1-1; D gene unclear. Trimming removed 0 bases from V and 6 bases from J, with 11 bases in between. The CDR3 totals 14 residues. Germline assignment: CDR1 LNHDA and CDR2 SQIVND (reference sequence). The CDR3 spells CASSIDRPEAEAFF. DNA for the CDR3: TGTGCCAGTAGTATAGATCGGCCCGAGGCTGAAGCTTTCTTT.

The chain employs TRBV5-4 and TRBJ1-1, with a possible D match to TRBD1 (6 bases). With 4 bases removed from V and 1 base from J, the gap between germline ends came to 8 bases. The germline V gene encodes CDR1 SGHNT and CDR2 YYREEE (reference sequence). CDR3 length: 13 residues. The CDR3 spells CASSLRGNTEAFF. The CDR3 bases are TGTGCCAGCAGCCTCAGGGGGAACACTGAAGCTTTCTTT. The whole variable domain, filled in from reference TRBV5-4 and TRBJ1-1, reads ETGVTQSPTHLIKTRGQQVTLRCSSQSGHNTVSWYQQALGQGPQFIFQYYREEENGRGNFPPRFSGLQFPNYSSELNVNALELDDSALYLCASSLRGNTEAFFGQGTRLTVV.

This clone was observed a handful of times. The rearrangement joins TRBV2 to TRBJ1-2; the D is unclear. Trimming cost V 4 bases and J 4 bases, with 10 bases left between them. The CDR3 covers 13 residues. In germline, CDR1 is SNHLY, CDR2 FYNNEI. The CDR3 nucleotides read TGTGCCAGCAGTGTCGGTCAGGCCTATGGCTACACCTTC. This gives the protein CASSVGQAYGYTF.

There are a few counts of this clone. The chain has TRBV5-6 and TRBJ2-7; a possible D gene is TRBD1 (5 bases). Trimming left V 0 bases short and J 2 bases short, with 15 bases between. The CDR3 totals 16 residues. CDR1 and CDR2 (germline): SGHDT, YYEEEE. In nucleotides, the CDR3 is TGTGCCAGCAGCTTGGGACAGCTTGGTCTTGCCTACGAGCAGTACTTC. Translating gives CASSLGQLGLAYEQYF. Together with reference TRBV5-6 and TRBJ2-7, the CDR3 gives the full variable domain: DAGVTQSPTHLIKTRGQQVTLRCSPKSGHDTVSWYQQALGQGPQFIFQYYEEEERQRGNFPDRFSGHQFPNYSSELNVNALLLGDSALYLCASSLGQLGLAYEQYFGPGTRLTVT.

The chain uses TRBV9 and TRBJ1-5; TRBD1 is a possible D gene (6 bases). Germline CDR1 is SGDLS and CDR2 is YYNGEE. The CDR3 extends over 16 amino acids. V shed 4 bases and J shed 1 base, with 15 bases lying between them. The CDR3 DNA reads as TGTGCCAGCAGCCCCGGGGGGGGCGGGAGCAATCAGCCCCAGCATTTT. Amino acids: CASSPGGGGSNQPQHF.

The V and J genes are TRBV10-1 and TRBJ2-5, with D tentatively TRBD2 (6 bases). There are 18 residues in the CDR3. CDR1 is WNHNN and CDR2 is SYGVQD in the germline V gene (reference sequence). The ends were cut back, 2 bases at V and 7 bases at J, with 26 bases in the middle. The CDR3 region is CASSERLSSSVPQGTQYF. In DNA form, the CDR3 reads TGCGCCAGCAGTGAGAGGTTGTCGTCTAGCGTTCCCCAGGGGACCCAGTACTTC.

The chain links TRBV19 to TRBJ1-5; 7 bases line up with TRBD1. CDR1 LNHDA and CDR2 SQIVND come from the germline V gene (reference sequence). The CDR3 consists of 14 residues. The junction had 3 bases not matched to a gene; V was cut back by 5 bases and J by 2 bases. CDR3 DNA: TGTGCCAGTAGTGTCGACAGGGGCAATCAGCCCCAGCATTTT. It translates to CASSVDRGNQPQHF.